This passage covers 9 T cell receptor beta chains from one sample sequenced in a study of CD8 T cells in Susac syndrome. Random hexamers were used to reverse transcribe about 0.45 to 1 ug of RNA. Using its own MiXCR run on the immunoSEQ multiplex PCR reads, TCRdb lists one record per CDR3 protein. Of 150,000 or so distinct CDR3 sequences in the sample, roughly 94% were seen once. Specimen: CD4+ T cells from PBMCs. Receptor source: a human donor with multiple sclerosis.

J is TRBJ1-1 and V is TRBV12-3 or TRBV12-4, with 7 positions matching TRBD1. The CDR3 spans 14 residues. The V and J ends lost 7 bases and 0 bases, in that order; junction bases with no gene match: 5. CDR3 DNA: TGTGCCAGCAACCCGACAGGGATGAACACTGAAGCTTTCTTT. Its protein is CASNPTGMNTEAFF.

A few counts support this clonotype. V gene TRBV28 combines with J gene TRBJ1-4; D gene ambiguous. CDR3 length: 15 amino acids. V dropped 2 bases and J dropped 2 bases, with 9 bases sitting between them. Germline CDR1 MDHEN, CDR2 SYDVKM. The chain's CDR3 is CASSLRPGTNEKLFF. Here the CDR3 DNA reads TGTGCCAGCAGTTTACGGCCGGGGACTAATGAAAAACTGTTTTTT.

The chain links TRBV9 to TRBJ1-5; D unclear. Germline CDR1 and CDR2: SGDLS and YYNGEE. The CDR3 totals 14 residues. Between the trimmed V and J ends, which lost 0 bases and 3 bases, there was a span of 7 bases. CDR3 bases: TGTGCCAGCAGCGTAGCCGATTACAATCAGCCCCAGCATTTT. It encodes CASSVADYNQPQHF.

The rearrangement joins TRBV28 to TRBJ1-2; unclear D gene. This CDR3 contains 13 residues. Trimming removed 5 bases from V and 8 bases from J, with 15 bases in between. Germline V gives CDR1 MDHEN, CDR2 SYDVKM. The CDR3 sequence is CASSAQSGRGYTF. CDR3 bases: TGTGCCAGCAGTGCCCAGTCCGGGAGAGGCTACACCTTC.

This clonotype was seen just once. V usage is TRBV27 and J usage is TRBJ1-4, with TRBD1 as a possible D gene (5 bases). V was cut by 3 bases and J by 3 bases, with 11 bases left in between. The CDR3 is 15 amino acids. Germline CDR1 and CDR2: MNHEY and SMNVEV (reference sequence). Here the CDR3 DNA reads TGTGCCAGCAGTTTCATGGGACGGCCTAATGAAAAACTGTTTTTT. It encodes CASSFMGRPNEKLFF.

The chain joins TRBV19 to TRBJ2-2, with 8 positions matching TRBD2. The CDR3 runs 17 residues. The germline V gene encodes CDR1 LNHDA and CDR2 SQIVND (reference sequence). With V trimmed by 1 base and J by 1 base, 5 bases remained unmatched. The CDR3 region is CASSIARGGRNTGELFF. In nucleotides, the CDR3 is TGTGCCAGTAGTATAGCCCGGGGGGGACGGAACACCGGGGAGCTGTTTTTT.

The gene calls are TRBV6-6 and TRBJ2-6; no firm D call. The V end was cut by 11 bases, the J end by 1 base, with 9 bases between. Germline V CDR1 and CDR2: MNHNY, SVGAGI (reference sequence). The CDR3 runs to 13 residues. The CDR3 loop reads CACGESGANVLTF. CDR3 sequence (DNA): TGTGCCTGCGGAGAGTCTGGGGCCAACGTCCTGACTTTC.

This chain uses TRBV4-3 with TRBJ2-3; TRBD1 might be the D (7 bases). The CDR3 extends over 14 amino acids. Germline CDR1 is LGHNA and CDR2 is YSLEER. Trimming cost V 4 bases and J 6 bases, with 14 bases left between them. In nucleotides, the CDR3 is TGCGCCAGCAGCCCAGGGGGGTTTGAGGATACGCAGTATTTT. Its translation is CASSPGGFEDTQYF.

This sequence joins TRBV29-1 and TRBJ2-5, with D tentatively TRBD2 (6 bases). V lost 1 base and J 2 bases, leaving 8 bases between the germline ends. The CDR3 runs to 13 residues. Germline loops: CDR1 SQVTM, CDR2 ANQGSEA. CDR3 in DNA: TGCAGCGTTGAAGGGGCGGGACAAGAGACCCAGTACTTC. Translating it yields CSVEGAGQETQYF. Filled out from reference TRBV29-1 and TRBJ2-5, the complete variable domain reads SAVISQKPSRDICQRGTSLTIQCQVDSQVTMMFWYRQQPGQSLTLIATANQGSEATYESGFVIDKFPISRPNLTFSTLTVSNMSPEDSSIYLCSVEGAGQETQYFGPGTRLLVL.